This T cell receptor beta chain was obtained from a study of somatic mutations in cytotoxic T cells in rheumatoid arthritis. Study-wide background: Using a FACSAria II or Sony SH800, a portion of the V beta antibody-stained T-cell populations were flow-sorted at nearly 100% purity, and among those populations were V beta1+ cells that were then sequenced for TCRB. Study findings and constraints: The authors did not know the antigen targets of the expanded CD8+ clones.

To note about this clone: Its target is unknown.

Germline V gene lookup returns CDR1 MDHEN and CDR2 SYDVKM. The CDR3 is 13 residues long. V lost 4 bases and J lost 6, with 13 bases in between. Method: immunoSEQ multiplex PCR; TCRdb's copy keeps in-frame clones and lacks some. The table has about 25,000 clones, roughly 74% seen once; the top ten hold 9.9%. This chain links TRBV28 with TRBJ2-7; a possible D gene is TRBD2 (6 bases). The source material was CD8+ T cells sorted from blood. This TCR was sampled from a young woman in good health. CDR3 loop: CASSYRDSSEQYF. CDR3 bases: TGTGCCAGCAGTTACCGGGACTCGAGCGAGCAGTACTTC.